This TCR beta chain was retrieved from a study of molecular identifiers for immune sequencing clone quantification. The overall study: Sequencing covered four of five parts into which replicate RNA from roughly 20,000 or 100,000 naive CD8 cells was split. Overall study findings and caveats: Clone sizes could be underestimated for highly expanded clones when identical TCR molecules share a barcode.

Every naive CD8 library was made from between about 18,000 and 1,100,000 sorted cells with 10%, 30% or 50% RNA. In TCRdb, the PCR reads were re-called with MiXCR into one record per CDR3 protein. The data show about 510,000 distinct CDR3 sequences, around a fifth seen once. This clonotype was picked up many times. Its specificity is not known. The CDR3 extends over 17 amino acids. Trimming cost V 4 bases and J 6 bases; bases outside gene matches: 15. CDR1 and CDR2 (germline): SGHTA, FQGNSA. This clonotype originated in a human donor in good health. Some libraries in this study had Jurkat cell RNA spiked in. The specimen was naive CD8+ T cells from blood, with Jurkat cell RNA spiked in. Subset denoted: FACS-sorted CD8+CD4-CCR7+CD45RA+ naive T cells. This chain links TRBV7-2 with TRBJ2-1; 7 bases are a match to TRBD2. The CDR3 loop reads CASSSQQMSGISNEQFF. CDR3 DNA sequence: TGTGCCAGCAGCTCCCAACAGATGAGCGGGATTTCCAATGAGCAGTTCTTC.